These T cell receptor gamma chains were read from a single sample in a study of in vitro expanded adult blood gammadelta T cells. TCRdb fed the 5' RACE reads to CATT. Of around 120 gamma-chain clones detected, roughly 7.8% appear once; the ten largest clones hold roughly 41%. These receptors have no known antigen. Sample: gamma-delta T cells from peripheral blood expanded in culture, taken from an in vitro culture stimulated with zoledronate. These receptors were obtained from an adult in good health. The CDR3 runs from the conserved cysteine through the conserved F or W. Each record gives: V gene, J gene, clone size, CDR3 protein, CDR3 DNA. Clone sizes are given selectively: once, few, many, or a class where the clone is expanded.

>TRGV9|TRGJP|NA
CALWEVQQELGKKIKVF
TGTGCCTTGTGGGAGGTCCAGCAAGAGTTGGGCAAAAAAATCAAGGTATTT
>TRGV9|TRGJP|hyperexpanded
CALWEAQELGKKIKVF
TGTGCCTTGTGGGAGGCGCAAGAGTTGGGCAAAAAAATCAAGGTATTT
>TRGV9|TRGJP|large
CALWEVERELGKKIKVF
TGTGCCTTGTGGGAGGTGGAAAGGGAGTTGGGCAAAAAAATCAAGGTATTT
>TRGV9|TRGJP|large
CALWAPQELGKKIKVF
TGTGCCTTGTGGGCCCCTCAAGAGTTGGGCAAAAAAATCAAGGTATTT
>TRGV9|TRGJP|large
CALWEVMVKSPQELGKKIKVF
TGTGCCTTGTGGGAGGTCATGGTTAAAAGCCCTCAAGAGTTGGGCAAAAAAATCAAGGTATTT
>TRGV9|TRGJP|medium-sized
CALWEVNQELGKKIKVF
TGTGCCTTGTGGGAGGTGAACCAAGAGTTGGGCAAAAAAATCAAGGTATTT
>TRGV9|TRGJP|large
CALWEVQELGKKIKVF
TGTGCCTTGTGGGAGGTGCAGGAGTTGGGCAAAAAAATCAAGGTATTT
>TRGV9|TRGJP|large
CALWEVQRELGKKIKVF
TGTGCCTTGTGGGAGGTGCAACGGGAGTTGGGCAAAAAAATCAAGGTATTT
>TRGV9|TRGJP|hyperexpanded
CALWEVQELGKKIKVF
TGTGCCTTGTGGGAGGTGCAAGAGTTGGGCAAAAAAATCAAGGTATTT
>TRGV9|TRGJP|hyperexpanded
CALWEEELGKKIKVF
TGTGCCTTGTGGGAGGAAGAGTTGGGCAAAAAAATCAAGGTATTT
>TRGV9|TRGJP|hyperexpanded
CALWETQELGKKIKVF
TGTGCCTTGTGGGAGACCCAAGAGTTGGGCAAAAAAATCAAGGTATTT
>TRGV9|TRGJP|large
CALWRQELGKKIKVF
TGTGCCTTGTGGAGACAAGAGTTGGGCAAAAAAATCAAGGTATTT
>TRGV2|TRGJ1/TRGJ2|large
CATWDGPRYYKKLF
TGTGCCACCTGGGACGGGCCCCGGTATTATAAGAAACTCTTT
>TRGV10|TRGJP2|large
CAAWEGSDWIKTF
TGTGCTGCGTGGGAAGGAAGTGATTGGATCAAGACGTTT
>TRGV9|TRGJP|NA
CALWEVRELGKKVF
TGTGCCTTGTGGGAGGTTAGAGAGTTGGGCAAAAAAGTGTTC